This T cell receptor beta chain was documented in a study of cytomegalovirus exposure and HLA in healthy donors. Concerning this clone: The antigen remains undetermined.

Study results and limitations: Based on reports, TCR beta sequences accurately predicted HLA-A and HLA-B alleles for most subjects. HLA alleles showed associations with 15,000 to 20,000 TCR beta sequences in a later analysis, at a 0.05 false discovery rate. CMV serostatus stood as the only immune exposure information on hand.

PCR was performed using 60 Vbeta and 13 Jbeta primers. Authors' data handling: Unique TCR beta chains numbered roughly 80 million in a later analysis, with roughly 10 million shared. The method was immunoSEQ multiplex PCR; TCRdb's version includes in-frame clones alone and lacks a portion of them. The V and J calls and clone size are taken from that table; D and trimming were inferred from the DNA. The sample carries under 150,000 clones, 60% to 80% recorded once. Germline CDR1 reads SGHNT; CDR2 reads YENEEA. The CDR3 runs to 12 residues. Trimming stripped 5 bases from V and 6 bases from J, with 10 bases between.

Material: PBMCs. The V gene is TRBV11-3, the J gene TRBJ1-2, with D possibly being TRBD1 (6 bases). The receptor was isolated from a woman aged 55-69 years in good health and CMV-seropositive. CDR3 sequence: CASSKGGNGYTF. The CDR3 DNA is TGTGCCAGCAGCAAGGGGGGGAATGGCTACACCTTC.